Below, one TCR beta chain is given with its context. The antigen is not known. This sample was taken from a study of T cell repertoires in cytomegalovirus infection. For the study at large: It was the public TCR beta signatures that indicated both CMV infection and matching HLA type.

V was trimmed by 1 base and J by 7 bases, leaving 10 bases between them. This CDR3 has 14 amino acids. Per the germline V gene, CDR1 is KGHDR and CDR2 is SFDVKD. MiXCR was run by TCRdb on the reads, yielding one entry per CDR3 protein. The table lists some 150,000 distinct CDR3 sequences, more than 30% of them singletons. This clonotype was obtained from a human donor in good health (CMV status not recorded). Some clones in this sample may be carry-over from other donors' samples. The sequencing used CD8+ T cells from cultured PBMCs, collected from culture after CMV antigen stimulation. This chain uses TRBV24-1 with TRBJ2-1; D not certain. For the CDR3, the DNA is TGTGCCACCAGTGATTTACCTACCGGGAATGAGCAGTTCTTC. Its translation is CATSDLPTGNEQFF.